Listed here are 28 T cell receptor beta chains from one sample, sequenced in a study of shared clonotypes between healthy human individuals. Some clones are missing from TCRdb's copy, which holds only in-frame ones; the method was immunoSEQ multiplex PCR. The sample has about 1 million clones, about three quarters seen once; the top ten hold 1.4% to 1.5%. What was sequenced was memory CD4+ T cells sorted from blood. Described subset: CD45RA-negative fraction. The receptors were sampled from a man aged 18-30 years in good health.

The chain joins TRBV19 to TRBJ2-1; D remains unclear. The CDR3 length is 13 residues. Trimming took 10 bases from V and 0 from J, leaving 10 bases between them. Per germline, CDR1 LNHDA and CDR2 SQIVND (reference sequence). The CDR3 is CATTHNSYNEQFF. The CDR3, as DNA: TGTGCCACCACGCACAACTCCTACAATGAGCAGTTCTTC.

This rearrangement joins TRBV5-6 to TRBJ2-7, with D perhaps being TRBD1 or TRBD2 (6 bases each). With 3 bases removed from V and 6 bases from J, the gap between germline ends came to 10 bases. The CDR3 is 12 amino acids. Germline V gives CDR1 SGHDT, CDR2 YYEEEE. The CDR3 here is CASSWGAGEQYF. The CDR3 DNA follows: TGTGCCAGCAGCTGGGGGGCGGGCGAGCAGTACTTC. The entire variable domain, with the rest obtained from reference TRBV5-6 and TRBJ2-7, is as follows: DAGVTQSPTHLIKTRGQQVTLRCSPKSGHDTVSWYQQALGQGPQFIFQYYEEEERQRGNFPDRFSGHQFPNYSSELNVNALLLGDSALYLCASSWGAGEQYFGPGTRLTVT.

This chain uses TRBV6-1 with TRBJ1-3; TRBD1 matches 9 bases. This CDR3 spans 14 amino acids. The germline V gene encodes CDR1 MNHNS and CDR2 SASEGT. Losses at the gene ends were 8 bases for V and 2 bases for J; bases not matched to a gene: 4. CDR3 residues: CASLRTGAGNTIYF. CDR3 DNA: TGTGCCAGCTTGAGGACAGGGGCTGGAAACACCATATATTTT.

This rearrangement joins TRBV19 to TRBJ2-2, with 7 bases aligning to TRBD2. The trim removed 7 bases at V and 0 bases at J, leaving 5 bases unmatched. In germline, CDR1 is LNHDA, CDR2 SQIVND (reference sequence). CDR3 size: 15 residues. The CDR3 loop reads CASMRAGANTGELFF. The CDR3 nucleotides are TGTGCCAGTATGAGGGCGGGAGCGAACACCGGGGAGCTGTTTTTT.

This clone has just a few counts. This CDR3 reads CSVEVLGAQHF. The CDR3, as DNA: TGCAGCGTTGAAGTTTTGGGGGCCCAGCATTTT. The chain is built from TRBV29-1 and TRBJ1-5; possibly TRBD1 for D (5 bases). This CDR3 comprises 11 residues. V was trimmed by 1 base and J by 11 bases, leaving 9 bases between them. The germline V gene encodes CDR1 SQVTM and CDR2 ANQGSEA.

This clone was seen a single time. For the CDR3, the DNA is TGTGCCAGCAGTGAAGGGGAAGGGGACAGGGCTAAGCAGTACTTC. This gives the protein CASSEGEGDRAKQYF. V gene TRBV6-1 combines with J gene TRBJ2-7, with TRBD1 matching 9 bases. Germline V gene lookup returns CDR1 MNHNS and CDR2 SASEGT. The CDR3 totals 15 residues. Unmatched junction bases numbered 9, after V lost 1 base and J lost 8 bases.

As for this clone: Other DNA sequences from this sample encode an identical CDR3 as well. The CDR3 here is CSAATEYEQYF. CDR3 coding DNA: TGCAGTGCCGCGACGGAGTACGAGCAGTACTTC. The V and J genes are TRBV20-1 and TRBJ2-7; D is unclear. The ends were cut back, 6 bases at V and 4 bases at J, with 10 bases in the middle. The CDR3 sequence is 11 residues long. CDR1 and CDR2 from the germline V gene are DFQATT and SNEGSKA (reference sequence).

About this clone itself: The same CDR3 also results from other DNA sequences found in this sample. This chain connects TRBV9 to TRBJ2-1; 11 nucleotides match TRBD2. The CDR3 is made up of 15 amino acids. Germline V gene sequence: CDR1 SGDLS, CDR2 YYNGEE. Germline trimming cut 3 bases from V and 4 bases from J; bases unmatched to any gene: 3. CDR3 region: CASSGGTSGYNEQFF. DNA for the CDR3: TGTGCCAGCAGCGGGGGGACTAGCGGATACAATGAGCAGTTCTTC.

The chain carries TRBV2 and TRBJ2-1; weak D call: TRBD1 (6 bases). In germline, CDR1 is SNHLY, CDR2 FYNNEI. The CDR3 is made up of 15 amino acids. The ends were cut back, 4 bases at V and 4 bases at J, with 14 bases in the middle. The CDR3 sequence is CASSASLGTYNEQFF. The DNA for the CDR3 is TGTGCCAGCAGTGCTAGCTTAGGGACATACAATGAGCAGTTCTTC.

The rearrangement uses TRBV9 and TRBJ2-3; no definite D call. Trimming stripped 3 bases from V and 1 base from J, with 9 bases between. This CDR3 comprises 14 residues. CDR1 is SGDLS and CDR2 is YYNGEE in the germline V gene. The CDR3 region has the DNA TGTGCCAGCAGCGCCAGACAAGGCACAGATACGCAGTATTTT. Residues: CASSARQGTDTQYF.

This clone has only a few counts. The CDR3 nucleotides are TGTGCCAGCAGCCAAGATGCACAGCCCGCCTCTGGAAACACCATATATTTT. Protein product: CASSQDAQPASGNTIYF. The genes are TRBV4-2 and TRBJ1-3; no reliable D call. This CDR3 contains 17 residues. V was pared by 0 bases and J by 0 bases, with 12 bases between. Germline V gives CDR1 LGHNA, CDR2 YNFKEQ.

This clone was found once. The chain combines TRBV29-1 with TRBJ1-2; D possibly corresponds to TRBD1 (5 bases). CDR3 length equals 13 residues. V gave up 6 bases and J gave up 4 bases, with 15 bases separating them. Germline CDR1 is SQVTM and CDR2 is ANQGSEA. Written as DNA, the CDR3 is TGCAGCGTGAGCCCCGGGACTGCCTATGGCTACACCTTC. This sequence encodes CSVSPGTAYGYTF.

The chain joins TRBV28 to TRBJ1-2; TRBD1 agrees at 9 bases. From germline, CDR1 is MDHEN and CDR2 SYDVKM. The ends lost 4 bases at V and 4 bases at J; junction bases unmatched: 4. This CDR3 has 14 amino acids. The CDR3 loop is CASSYRDRAYGYTF. CDR3 nucleotides: TGTGCCAGCAGTTACCGGGACAGGGCCTATGGCTACACCTTC.

The chain joins TRBV29-1 to TRBJ2-1, with a tentative D call TRBD1 (6 bases). CDR3 length: 16 amino acids. The germline V gene encodes CDR1 SQVTM and CDR2 ANQGSEA. Deletions cut 3 bases from V and 0 bases from J, with 15 bases between. CDR3 sequence (DNA): TGCAGCGTTGAGGCTCCAGGGGTCCTCTCCTACAATGAGCAGTTCTTC. As protein: CSVEAPGVLSYNEQFF.

This clone was counted a single time. The V gene is TRBV6-1, the J gene TRBJ2-7, with 8 bases lining up with TRBD1. V gave up 6 bases and J gave up 0 bases; unmatched junction bases: 4. CDR1 and CDR2 from the germline V gene are MNHNS and SASEGT. This CDR3 spans 14 amino acids. CDR3 loop: CASRLTGVSYEQYF. For the CDR3, the DNA is TGTGCCAGCAGATTGACAGGGGTCTCCTACGAGCAGTACTTC.

This chain links TRBV23-1 with TRBJ2-1; 15 bases agree with TRBD2. TRBV23-1 is labeled an ORF, and its function is uncertain. CDR3 length: 16 amino acids. The V and J ends lost 8 bases and 10 bases, in that order; junction bases with no gene match: 12. DNA of the CDR3: TGCGCCAGCCGCCACGTTGGACTAGCGGGAGGGTGGGAGCAGTTCTTC. Amino acid sequence: CASRHVGLAGGWEQFF.

V gene TRBV11-3 combines with J gene TRBJ2-1; 7 bases map to TRBD2. This CDR3 is 16 amino acids long. The junction had 13 bases not matched to a gene; V was cut back by 4 bases and J by 7 bases. CDR1 and CDR2 (germline): SGHNT, YENEEA. The CDR3 spells CASSSYSSPGGNEQFF. CDR3 DNA: TGTGCCAGCAGCTCCTATAGTAGTCCCGGGGGGAATGAGCAGTTCTTC.

The chain combines TRBV18 with TRBJ1-5, with 10 nucleotides matching TRBD1. The junction had 11 bases not matched to a gene; V was cut back by 3 bases and J by 0 bases. CDR3 length: 19 residues. Germline values: CDR1 KGHSH, CDR2 LQKENI. The CDR3 DNA reads as TGTGCCAGCTCACCTCCATCCGGGACAGGGGTATATAGCAATCAGCCCCAGCATTTT. Protein product: CASSPPSGTGVYSNQPQHF.

This chain uses TRBV10-3 with TRBJ1-1, with D possibly matching TRBD1 (5 bases). The CDR3 spans 15 residues. V was pared by 2 bases and J by 1 base, with 11 bases between. In germline, CDR1 is ENHRY, CDR2 SYGVKD. CDR3 residues: CAISEDLGQNTEAFF. CDR3 in DNA: TGTGCCATCAGTGAGGACCTCGGACAGAACACTGAAGCTTTCTTT.

The genes are TRBV10-1 and TRBJ1-2; 7 bases agree with TRBD1. Per the germline V gene, CDR1 is WNHNN and CDR2 is SYGVQD (reference sequence). Losses at the gene ends were 9 bases for V and 4 bases for J; bases not matched to a gene: 14. The CDR3 spans 15 residues. DNA of the CDR3: TGCGCCAGTGACCGGGGACAGCGACTAGGCTATGGCTACACCTTC. Its translation is CASDRGQRLGYGYTF.

The chain carries TRBV10-3 and TRBJ1-1, with 8 bases fitting TRBD1. V was pared by 10 bases and J by 1 base, with 11 bases of the junction left unmatched. Looked up from germline, CDR1 is ENHRY and CDR2 is SYGVKD. CDR3 length: 15 residues. CDR3 bases: TGTGCCACACACGGACAGGGAGAAGGGAACACTGAAGCTTTCTTT. It is translated as CATHGQGEGNTEAFF.

In this sample, this clone turned up a few times. The chain joins TRBV15 to TRBJ1-1, with TRBD1 identical over 10 bases. CDR1 and CDR2 from the germline V gene are LNHNV and YYDKDF (reference sequence). The CDR3 spans 15 residues. V lost 3 bases, J lost 7 bases, and 8 bases stayed unmatched. The CDR3 DNA is TGTGCCACCAGCAGCCGGGACAGGGGTACCCTTGAAGCTTTCTTT. This sequence encodes CATSSRDRGTLEAFF.

The chain joins TRBV6-5 to TRBJ1-2; D may be TRBD1 (5 bases). V was cut by 7 bases and J by 2 bases, with 11 bases left in between. This CDR3 is built from 13 residues. Germline assignment: CDR1 MNHEY and CDR2 SVGAGI. The CDR3 DNA reads as TGTGCCAGCATGGGGGTTCGAAACTATGGCTACACCTTC. It translates to CASMGVRNYGYTF.

The chain joins TRBV5-6 to TRBJ2-4; D possibly corresponds to TRBD1 (5 bases). V was cut by 0 bases and J by 5 bases, with 15 bases left in between. The CDR3 consists of 16 residues. The germline CDR1 and CDR2 sequences are SGHDT and YYEEEE. CDR3 sequence (DNA): TGTGCCAGCAGCTTGGGTGGGGCAGGCCCCCAAAACATTCAGTACTTC. It is translated as CASSLGGAGPQNIQYF.

The chain is built from TRBV23-1 and TRBJ1-1; D is undetermined. TRBV23-1 is designated an ORF whose function remains uncertain. This CDR3 is 15 amino acids long. V was trimmed by 8 bases and J by 4 bases, leaving 20 bases between them. The CDR3, as DNA: TGCGCCAGCGAACCGCCCGTTGTTGTGGGCACTGAAGCTTTCTTT. Protein product: CASEPPVVVGTEAFF.

The V call is TRBV6-1, the J call TRBJ2-1; 12 nucleotides align to TRBD2. Per the germline V gene, CDR1 is MNHNS and CDR2 is SASEGT. The CDR3 has 15 amino acids. The V segment lost 2 bases and the J segment 9 bases; nucleotides outside the gene matches: 5. The CDR3 bases are TGTGCCAGCAGTGAATTGACTAGCGGGGGCGGTGAGCAGTTCTTC. This translates into CASSELTSGGGEQFF.

To note about this clone: The sample holds other DNA sequences that translate to the same CDR3. The chain carries TRBV18 and TRBJ2-7; no clear D. V shed 3 bases and J shed 4 bases, with 10 bases lying between them. Germline V gene lookup returns CDR1 KGHSH and CDR2 LQKENI. The CDR3 contains 13 residues. CDR3 protein: CASSPGFAYEQYF. The CDR3 coding sequence is TGTGCCAGCTCACCGGGGTTCGCGTACGAGCAGTACTTC.

V usage is TRBV10-3 and J usage is TRBJ1-2, with a possible D match to TRBD1 (5 bases). The germline V gene encodes CDR1 ENHRY and CDR2 SYGVKD. Trimming stripped 7 bases from V and 0 bases from J, with 12 bases between. The CDR3 is 14 residues long. The CDR3 spells CAINQGVPNYGYTF. The CDR3 DNA follows: TGTGCCATCAACCAGGGAGTTCCTAACTATGGCTACACCTTC.